Listed below are T cell receptor beta chains from one sample, sequenced in a study of T cell repertoires in cytomegalovirus infection. These receptors are not linked to any known antigen. MiXCR, applied by TCRdb to the reads, yields one record per CDR3 protein. The sample shows 100,000 or so distinct CDR3 sequences, approximately 45% of them seen only once. The sample was CD8+ T cells from cultured PBMCs, taken from culture after CMV antigen stimulation. These receptor sequences come from a human donor in good health (CMV status not recorded). Some clones in this sample may be carry-over from other donors' samples. Each CDR3 is given with its conserved first and last residue. The order of the fields is V gene, D gene, clone size, CDR3 length, J gene, CDR3 DNA, CDR3 protein. The D gene is left open where the match is weak. Only some rows state a clone size, as once, few, many or a class for expanded clones.

TRBV9	TRBD1	few	14	TRBJ1-1	TGTGCCAGCAGCGTGGCGGACAGGGGCGATGAAGCTTTCTTT	CASSVADRGDEAFF
TRBV5-5	NA	few	18	TRBJ1-5	TGTGCCAGCAGCTTGGAAGTATGGGTGGGTTATAGCAATCAGCCCCAGCATTTT	CASSLEVWVGYSNQPQHF
TRBV19	TRBD1	NA	14	TRBJ2-7	TGTGCCAGTAGTATTGGGGACAGGATCTACGAGCAGTACTTC	CASSIGDRIYEQYF
TRBV7-8	TRBD1	few	14	TRBJ1-2	TGTGCCAGCAGCTTAGGGGGGACAGGGTATGGCTACACCTTC	CASSLGGTGYGYTF
TRBV4-1	TRBD1	few	14	TRBJ1-3	TGCGCCAGCAGCCAAGGACAGGGGGCCAACACCATATATTTT	CASSQGQGANTIYF
TRBV2	TRBD2	NA	21	TRBJ2-1	TGTGCCAGCAGTGAAGCGGGTAGTGGTAGCGGGGGGTCCAGCTCCTACAATGAGCAGTCCTTC	CASSEAGSGSGGSSSYNEQSF
TRBV19	NA	NA	14	TRBJ1-1	TGTGCCAGTGCCGACAGTTATACGAACACTGAAGCTTTCTTT	CASADSYTNTEAFF
TRBV28	TRBD1	many	19	TRBJ2-3	TGTGCCAGCACCCCACTCGGGACAGGGGACTACCCTAGCACAGATACGCAGTATTTT	CASTPLGTGDYPSTDTQYF
TRBV6-5	TRBD2	few	12	TRBJ2-3	TGTGCCAGTAGGGAGGGGACAGATACGCAGTATTTT	CASREGTDTQYF
TRBV7-3	TRBD2	few	17	TRBJ2-1	TGTGCCAGCAGCTTAACCACGACTAGCGGGACAAAAAATGAGCAGTTCTTC	CASSLTTTSGTKNEQFF
TRBV11-2	NA	many	16	TRBJ1-2	TGTGCCAGCAGCTCCGGTAGGGCGGACCCCTACTATGGCTACACCTTC	CASSSGRADPYYGYTF
TRBV9	NA	NA	14	TRBJ2-2	TGTGCCAGCAGCGTAGGAGGGGGCACCGGGGAGCTGTTTTTT	CASSVGGGTGELFF
TRBV2	TRBD1	NA	14	TRBJ2-2	TGTGCCAGCAGTCGGGACAGCAACACCGGGGAGCTGTTTTTT	CASSRDSNTGELFF
TRBV12-3/TRBV12-4	TRBD2	few	15	TRBJ2-5	TGTGCCAGCATCATAGCGGGGGGCGGGTTGGAGACCCAGTACTTC	CASIIAGGGLETQYF
TRBV7-2	TRBD2	NA	15	TRBJ2-3	TGTGCCAGCAGCTTAATCCTAGCGGGCGGAGATACGCAGTATTTT	CASSLILAGGDTQYF
TRBV3-1	TRBD1	NA	16	TRBJ2-1	TGTGCCAGCAGCCAAGGAAGGACAGGGAACTACAATCAGCAGTTCTTC	CASSQGRTGNYNQQFF
TRBV4-1	TRBD2	NA	18	TRBJ2-1	TGCGCCAGCAGCCCCCCGGGACTAGCGGGGGATTCGTACAATGAGCAGTTCTTC	CASSPPGLAGDSYNEQFF
TRBV6-6	NA	NA	18	TRBJ1-6	TGTGCCAGCACCTGTCTAAGACTGGTGCTCTCCTATAATTCACCCCTCCACTTT	CASTCLRLVLSYNSPLHF
TRBV27	NA	NA	13	TRBJ1-5	TGTGCCAGCAGTCCGGGAGGGTATCAGCCCCAGCATTTT	CASSPGGYQPQHF
TRBV7-2	TRBD1	NA	17	TRBJ1-6	TGTGCCAGCAGCTTTACCATGGGGACAGACTATAATTCACCCCTCCACTTT	CASSFTMGTDYNSPLHF
TRBV11-1	TRBD2	NA	17	TRBJ2-1	TGTGCCAGCAGCTTAGTGTCTAGCGGGGGGTCCTACAATGAGCAGTTCTTC	CASSLVSSGGSYNEQFF
TRBV7-2	NA	few	14	TRBJ1-5	TGTGCCAGCAGCCAGGGTCCGGGGATTCAGCCCCAGCATTTT	CASSQGPGIQPQHF
TRBV2	TRBD2	NA	16	TRBJ2-7	TGTGCCAGCAGTTTTCAAGACTTCGGGACTAGTAGCGAGCAGTACTTC	CASSFQDFGTSSEQYF
TRBV14	NA	NA	14	TRBJ2-3	TGTGCCAGCAGCCAAGTGCTAGCAGGAGATACGCAGTATTTT	CASSQVLAGDTQYF
TRBV4-1	NA	NA	14	TRBJ1-5	TGCGCCAGCAGCCAAAAGAGTAGCAATCAGCCCCAGCATTTT	CASSQKSSNQPQHF
TRBV6-5	NA	few	13	TRBJ2-7	TGTGCCAGCAGTTTTACCGAGGGTTACGAGCAGTACTTC	CASSFTEGYEQYF
TRBV7-9	TRBD2	few	14	TRBJ2-3	TGTGCCAGCACTGGCGGGGGGGCACCAGATACGCAGTATTTT	CASTGGGAPDTQYF
TRBV27	NA	NA	15	TRBJ2-5	TGTGCCAGCAGTTTAACCCCGGACAAGCGAGAGACCCAGTACTTC	CASSLTPDKRETQYF
TRBV14	NA	few	15	TRBJ1-6	TGTGCCAGCAGCCAAGCTGGGCAGGGCAATTCACCCCTCCACTTT	CASSQAGQGNSPLHF
TRBV5-6	NA	once	13	TRBJ2-1	TGTGCCAGCAGCCCCCGACAGTACAATGAGCAGTTCTTC	CASSPRQYNEQFF
TRBV29-1	NA	NA	13	TRBJ1-2	TGCAGCGCCAAAGGGGACGATGCCTATGGCTACACCTTC	CSAKGDDAYGYTF
TRBV11-2	TRBD1	NA	14	TRBJ1-1	TGTGCCAGCAGCGCGGACAGGGGGAGCACTGAAGCTTTCTTT	CASSADRGSTEAFF
TRBV7-8	NA	NA	15	TRBJ1-5	TGTGCCAGCAGCGCGGGGCTTTCAGGGTTTCAGCCCCAGCATTTT	CASSAGLSGFQPQHF
TRBV27	TRBD2	NA	15	TRBJ2-7	TGTGCCAGCAGTTCGAGCGGGGACGGTTACTACGAGCAGTACTTC	CASSSSGDGYYEQYF
TRBV7-8	NA	NA	14	TRBJ2-1	TGTGCCAGCAGCTCCTGGGGTGTCAACAATGAGCAGTTCTTC	CASSSWGVNNEQFF
TRBV7-4	TRBD1	NA	20	TRBJ2-2	TGTGCCAGCAGCTTACGTATGGACAGGGGGCCGACGGGGAACACCGGGGAGCTGTTTTTT	CASSLRMDRGPTGNTGELFF
TRBV5-4	NA	few	16	TRBJ1-6	TGTGCCAGCAGCTTGGACATCCCGAGATACAATTCACCCCTCCACTTT	CASSLDIPRYNSPLHF
TRBV6-5	NA	few	19	TRBJ2-1	TGTGCCAGCAGTTACTCGGGGGCGGGGGAACCCCAATCCTACAATGAGCAGTTCTTC	CASSYSGAGEPQSYNEQFF
TRBV12-3/TRBV12-4	NA	NA	14	TRBJ2-7	TGTGCCAGCAGTTTAGCCGGAGGATCCTACGAGCAGTACTTC	CASSLAGGSYEQYF
TRBV14	NA	few	15	TRBJ1-6	TGTGCCAGCAGCCAAGGGGGATTGGGGCATTCACCCCTCCACTTT	CASSQGGLGHSPLHF
TRBV7-2	TRBD2	NA	20	TRBJ2-1	TGTGCCAGCAGCTTAAGACATTCGGGACTAGCGGGGGGGTTCAACAATGAGCAGTTCTTC	CASSLRHSGLAGGFNNEQFF